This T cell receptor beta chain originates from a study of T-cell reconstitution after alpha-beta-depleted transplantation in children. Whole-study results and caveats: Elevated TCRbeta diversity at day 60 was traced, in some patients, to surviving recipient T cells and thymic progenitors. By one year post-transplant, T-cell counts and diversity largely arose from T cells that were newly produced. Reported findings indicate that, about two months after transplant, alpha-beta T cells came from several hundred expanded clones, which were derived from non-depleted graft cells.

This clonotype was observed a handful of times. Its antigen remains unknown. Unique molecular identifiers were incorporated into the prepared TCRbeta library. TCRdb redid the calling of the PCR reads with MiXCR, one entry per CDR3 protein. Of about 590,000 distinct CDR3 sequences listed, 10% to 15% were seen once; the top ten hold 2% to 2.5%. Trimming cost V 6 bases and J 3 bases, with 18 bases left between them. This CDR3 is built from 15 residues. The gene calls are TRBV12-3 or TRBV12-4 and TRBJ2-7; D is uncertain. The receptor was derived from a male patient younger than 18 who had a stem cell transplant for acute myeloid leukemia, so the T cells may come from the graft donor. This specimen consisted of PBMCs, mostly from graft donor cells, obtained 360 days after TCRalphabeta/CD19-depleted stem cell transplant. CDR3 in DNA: TGTGCCAGCAGCCGTAGGAGTGTGCCGTACTACGAGCAGTACTTC. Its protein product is CASSRRSVPYYEQYF.